Following are 5 T cell receptor beta chains from one sample sequenced in a study of response to subunit inactivated influenza vaccine. MiXCR, applied by TCRdb to the RT-PCR reads, yields one record per CDR3 protein. This table has 500,000 to 550,000 distinct CDR3 sequences, under 30% appearing once. This same sample was also taken into another study, of T cells expressing NK-cell markers. That work states: UMIs accompanied the 5'RACE template switching by which TCR beta cDNA was made.

Source: CD4+ T cells sorted from PBMCs, taken 11 to 12 days after vaccination. These receptors all stem from a man aged 45-60 years who received an inactivated influenza vaccine.

This clonotype was counted only a few times. J is TRBJ2-7 and V is TRBV11-2; 8 nucleotides line up with TRBD1. V shed 3 bases, J shed 6 bases, and the junction held 10 bases outside the gene matches. From germline, CDR1 is SGHAT and CDR2 FQNNGV. The CDR3 loop spans 15 amino acids. The CDR3 DNA follows: TGTGCCAGCAGCTTTCAGCAGGGGGCTTCGATCGAGCAGTACTTC. Residues: CASSFQQGASIEQYF.

The chain carries TRBV10-3 and TRBJ1-3; D not resolved. This CDR3 is 15 amino acids long. In germline, CDR1 is ENHRY, CDR2 SYGVKD. V was clipped by 3 bases and J by 2 bases, with 11 bases between them. For the CDR3, the DNA is TGTGCCATCAGTGAAGTAACGGCCCCTGGAAACACCATATATTTT. Residues: CAISEVTAPGNTIYF.

This clonotype was counted a few times. This chain uses TRBV28 with TRBJ2-1, with D unresolved. The germline V gene encodes CDR1 MDHEN and CDR2 SYDVKM. The CDR3 has 16 residues. Between the trimmed V and J ends, which lost 1 base and 0 bases, there was a span of 10 bases. The CDR3 spells CASSLLGHSSYNEQFF. CDR3 in DNA: TGTGCCAGCAGTTTATTGGGTCACAGCTCCTACAATGAGCAGTTCTTC.

As to this clonotype: Because the CDR3 is missing its conserved closing phenylalanine or tryptophan, this is likely a read error. The chain combines TRBV7-2 with TRBJ2-2; D uncertain. Germline V gene data show CDR1 as SGHTA and CDR2 as FQGNSA. The CDR3 runs to 16 residues. Trimming took off 1 base at V and 2 bases at J, with 11 bases between the two ends. This CDR3 is CASSLVLGGNTGELFY. CDR3 bases: TGTGCCAGCAGCTTAGTTCTCGGCGGTAACACCGGGGAGCTGTTTTAT.

V gene TRBV7-2 combines with J gene TRBJ1-2; perhaps TRBD1 as D (6 bases). The germline V and J ends were trimmed by 5 bases and 5 bases, with 15 bases remaining between them. In germline, CDR1 is SGHTA, CDR2 FQGNSA. The CDR3 extends over 14 amino acids. CDR3 sequence reads: CASSRAQGPYGYTF. As DNA, the CDR3 is TGTGCCAGCAGCCGGGCACAGGGTCCATATGGCTACACCTTC.